Shown below are 10 T cell receptor beta chains from a single sample sequenced in a study of T and B cells in COVID-19 patients. Blood genomic DNA input for TRB amplification was roughly 230-550 ng. Multiplex PCR with BIOMED2 TRB-A/B primer pools amplified TRB rearrangements. TCRdb passed the multiplex PCR reads through MiXCR, listing each CDR3 protein once. The sample lists 5,400 or so distinct CDR3 sequences; around 30% were seen once. The sample was blood. The receptors were sampled from a human donor with active COVID-19.

Sample share makes this clonotype medium-sized. The genes are TRBV15 and TRBJ2-5; D is uncertain. Germline V gene data show CDR1 as LNHNV and CDR2 as YYDKDF (reference sequence). Trimming took 5 bases from V and 5 from J, leaving 12 bases between them. The CDR3 covers 13 residues. Written as DNA, the CDR3 is TGTGCCACCAGCTCCCTTGGCCGGGAGACCCAGTACTTC. The encoded protein is CATSSLGRETQYF.

This clonotype has just a few counts. As DNA, the CDR3 is TGCGCCAGCAGCCCTAGCGGAGGGGGTCTAGAGACCCAGTACTTC. This codes for CASSPSGGGLETQYF. The chain couples TRBV5-1 to TRBJ2-5; tentative D call: TRBD2 (7 bases). V was clipped by 4 bases and J by 4 bases, with 17 bases between them. There are 15 residues in the CDR3. The germline V gene encodes CDR1 SGHRS and CDR2 YFSETQ.

Relative to its sample, this clonotype is medium-sized. The rearrangement joins TRBV19 to TRBJ1-2; a weak D match, TRBD1 (5 bases). V dropped 6 bases and J dropped 4 bases, with 18 bases sitting between them. The germline gives CDR1 LNHDA, CDR2 SQIVND (reference sequence). CDR3 length equals 15 residues. The CDR3 sequence is CASRPRQGSIYGYTF. The CDR3 DNA reads as TGTGCCAGTAGACCTAGGCAGGGATCGATCTATGGCTACACCTTC.

V usage is TRBV20-1 and J usage is TRBJ2-7, with 8 nucleotides matching TRBD2. CDR1 and CDR2 from the germline V gene are DFQATT and SNEGSKA (reference sequence). Germline trimming cut 1 base from V and 2 bases from J; bases unmatched to any gene: 4. The CDR3 is made up of 14 amino acids. In nucleotides, the CDR3 is TGCAGTGCTAGAGGGGACGGGGGGGCCTACGAGCAGTACTTC. Protein: CSARGDGGAYEQYF.

This clonotype is labeled medium-sized. This chain's CDR3 is CASSYSGTSGEETQYF. In DNA form, the CDR3 reads TGTGCCAGCAGTTACTCCGGGACTAGCGGGGAAGAGACCCAGTACTTC. The chain joins TRBV6-2 or TRBV6-3 to TRBJ2-5; TRBD2 aligns across 13 bases. Germline V CDR1 and CDR2: MNHEY, SVGEGT. V gave up 0 bases and J gave up 3 bases; unmatched junction bases: 1. The length of the CDR3 is 16 residues.

Relative to its sample, this clonotype is medium-sized. The rearrangement uses TRBV6-5 and TRBJ2-3; 9 bases are shared with TRBD1. The CDR3 totals 17 residues. The germline CDR1 and CDR2 sequences are MNHEY and SVGAGI. V gave up 7 bases and J gave up 4 bases; unmatched junction bases: 15. In DNA form, the CDR3 reads TGTGCCAGCACCCTCTTAAACCGGGACAGGGACGCAGATACGCAGTATTTT. Amino acids: CASTLLNRDRDADTQYF.

This clonotype was found a few times. The V gene is TRBV30, the J gene TRBJ2-7; D is perhaps TRBD2 (6 bases). The V end was cut by 2 bases, the J end by 7 bases, with 15 bases between. Germline V lookup: CDR1 GTSNPN, CDR2 SVGIG (reference sequence). The CDR3 has 13 amino acids. Written as DNA, the CDR3 is TGTGCCTGGAGTTTAGCGCGGGCGGGAGAGCAGTACTTC. This translates into CAWSLARAGEQYF.

In its sample, this clonotype ranks as medium-sized. J is TRBJ1-4 and V is TRBV18, with a weak D call TRBD1 (5 bases). Trimming cost V 2 bases and J 10 bases, with 14 bases left between them. The CDR3 runs 14 residues. Germline CDR1 and CDR2: KGHSH and LQKENI. The CDR3 is CASSPDLLQGKLFF. The CDR3 nucleotides are TGTGCCAGCTCACCAGACCTCCTCCAGGGAAAACTGTTTTTT.

The chain employs TRBV5-4 and TRBJ1-1; 8 bases line up with TRBD1. Germline trimming cut 4 bases from V and 1 base from J; bases unmatched to any gene: 3. Germline V gene lookup returns CDR1 SGHNT and CDR2 YYREEE (reference sequence). This CDR3 is built from 14 residues. The CDR3 nucleotides read TGTGCCAGCAGCGTAGGACAGGGGAACACTGAAGCTTTCTTT. It specifies CASSVGQGNTEAFF.

In its sample, this clonotype is large. This chain connects TRBV6-6 to TRBJ2-1; D perhaps matches TRBD2 (7 bases). CDR1 and CDR2 (germline): MNHNY, SVGAGI (reference sequence). The CDR3 extends over 13 amino acids. V gave up 5 bases and J gave up 8 bases, with 13 bases separating them. CDR3 DNA: TGTGCCAGCAGTGGGGGGGCTCTCTATGAGCAGTTCTTC. Its protein product is CASSGGALYEQFF.